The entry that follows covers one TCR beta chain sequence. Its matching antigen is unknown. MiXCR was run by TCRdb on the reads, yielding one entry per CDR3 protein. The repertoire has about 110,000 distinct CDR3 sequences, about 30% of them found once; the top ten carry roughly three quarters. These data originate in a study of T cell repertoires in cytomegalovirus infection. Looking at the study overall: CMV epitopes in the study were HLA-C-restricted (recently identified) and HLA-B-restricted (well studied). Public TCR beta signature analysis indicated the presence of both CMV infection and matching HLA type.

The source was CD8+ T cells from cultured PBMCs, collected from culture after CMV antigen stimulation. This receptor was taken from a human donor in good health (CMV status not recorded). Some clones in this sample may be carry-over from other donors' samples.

CDR3 sequence (DNA): TGTGCCAGCAGTGAATATCACACGCCCGGAGATAGCAATCAGCCCCAGCATTTT. It translates to CASSEYHTPGDSNQPQHF. The chain combines TRBV25-1 with TRBJ1-5; D is undetermined. Germline V CDR1 and CDR2: MGHDK, SYGVNS. There are 18 residues in the CDR3. V lost 0 bases and J lost 0, with 15 bases in between.